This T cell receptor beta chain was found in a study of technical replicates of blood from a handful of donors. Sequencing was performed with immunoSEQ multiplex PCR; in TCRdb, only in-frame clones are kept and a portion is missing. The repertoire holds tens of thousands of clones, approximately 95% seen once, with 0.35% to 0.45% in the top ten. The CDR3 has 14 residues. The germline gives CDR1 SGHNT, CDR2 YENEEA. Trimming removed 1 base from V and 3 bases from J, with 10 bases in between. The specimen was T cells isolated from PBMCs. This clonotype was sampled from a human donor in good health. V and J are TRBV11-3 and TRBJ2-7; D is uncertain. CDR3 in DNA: TGTGCCAGCAGCTTAGTACAGTTGGGCTACGAGCAGTACTTC. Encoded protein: CASSLVQLGYEQYF.